This TCR beta chain derives from a study of PD-L1 blockade in urothelial cancer. Across the whole study: When patients started atezolizumab in about 2014, it was given at 1,200 mg intravenously every 3 weeks.

Sample time point: pretreatment peripheral blood. All patients handed over anywhere from 1 to 8 samples, pretreatment and on-treatment. Study-level points and caveats: Enhanced expansion of tumor-associated blood clones at 3 weeks characterized durable-benefit patients.

PCRs each included synthetic TCR analog templates spiked in. Using immunoSEQ multiplex PCR, the repertoire was profiled, and TCRdb retains in-frame clones only, with some absent. The sample holds 85,000 to 100,000 clones, around 87% seen once. Trimming pared 1 base from V and 5 bases from J, leaving 8 bases between. The V gene's germline CDR1 is SNHLY and CDR2 FYNNEI. The CDR3 sequence is 13 residues long. With regard to this clone: Its antigen is undetermined.

The TCR originated in a man aged 60-69 years with urothelial cancer. The sample here was PBMCs, taken around atezolizumab (anti-PD-L1) treatment. The J gene is TRBJ1-1, the V gene TRBV2; D is ambiguous. CDR3 loop: CASSEGWRTEAFF. In DNA form, the CDR3 reads TGTGCCAGCAGTGAAGGTTGGAGAACTGAAGCTTTCTTT. Looking up the rest from reference TRBV2 and TRBJ1-1 gives the full variable domain: EPEVTQTPSHQVTQMGQEVILRCVPISNHLYFYWYRQILGQKVEFLVSFYNNEISEKSEIFDDQFSVERPDGSNFTLKIRSTKLEDSAMYFCASSEGWRTEAFFGQGTRLTVV.